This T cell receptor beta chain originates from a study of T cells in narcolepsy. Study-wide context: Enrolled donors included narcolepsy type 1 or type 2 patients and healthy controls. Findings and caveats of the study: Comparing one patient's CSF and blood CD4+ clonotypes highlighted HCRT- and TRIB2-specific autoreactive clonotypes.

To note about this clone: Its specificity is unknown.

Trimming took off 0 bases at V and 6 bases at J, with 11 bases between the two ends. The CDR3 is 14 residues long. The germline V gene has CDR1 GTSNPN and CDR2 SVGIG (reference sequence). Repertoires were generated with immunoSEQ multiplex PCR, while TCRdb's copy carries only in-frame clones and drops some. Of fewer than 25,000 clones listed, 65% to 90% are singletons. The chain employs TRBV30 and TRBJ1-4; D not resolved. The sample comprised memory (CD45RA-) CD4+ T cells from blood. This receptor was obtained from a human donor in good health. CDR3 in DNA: TGTGCCTGGAGTGTACAAGGGAGCCATGAAAAACTGTTTTTT. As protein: CAWSVQGSHEKLFF.